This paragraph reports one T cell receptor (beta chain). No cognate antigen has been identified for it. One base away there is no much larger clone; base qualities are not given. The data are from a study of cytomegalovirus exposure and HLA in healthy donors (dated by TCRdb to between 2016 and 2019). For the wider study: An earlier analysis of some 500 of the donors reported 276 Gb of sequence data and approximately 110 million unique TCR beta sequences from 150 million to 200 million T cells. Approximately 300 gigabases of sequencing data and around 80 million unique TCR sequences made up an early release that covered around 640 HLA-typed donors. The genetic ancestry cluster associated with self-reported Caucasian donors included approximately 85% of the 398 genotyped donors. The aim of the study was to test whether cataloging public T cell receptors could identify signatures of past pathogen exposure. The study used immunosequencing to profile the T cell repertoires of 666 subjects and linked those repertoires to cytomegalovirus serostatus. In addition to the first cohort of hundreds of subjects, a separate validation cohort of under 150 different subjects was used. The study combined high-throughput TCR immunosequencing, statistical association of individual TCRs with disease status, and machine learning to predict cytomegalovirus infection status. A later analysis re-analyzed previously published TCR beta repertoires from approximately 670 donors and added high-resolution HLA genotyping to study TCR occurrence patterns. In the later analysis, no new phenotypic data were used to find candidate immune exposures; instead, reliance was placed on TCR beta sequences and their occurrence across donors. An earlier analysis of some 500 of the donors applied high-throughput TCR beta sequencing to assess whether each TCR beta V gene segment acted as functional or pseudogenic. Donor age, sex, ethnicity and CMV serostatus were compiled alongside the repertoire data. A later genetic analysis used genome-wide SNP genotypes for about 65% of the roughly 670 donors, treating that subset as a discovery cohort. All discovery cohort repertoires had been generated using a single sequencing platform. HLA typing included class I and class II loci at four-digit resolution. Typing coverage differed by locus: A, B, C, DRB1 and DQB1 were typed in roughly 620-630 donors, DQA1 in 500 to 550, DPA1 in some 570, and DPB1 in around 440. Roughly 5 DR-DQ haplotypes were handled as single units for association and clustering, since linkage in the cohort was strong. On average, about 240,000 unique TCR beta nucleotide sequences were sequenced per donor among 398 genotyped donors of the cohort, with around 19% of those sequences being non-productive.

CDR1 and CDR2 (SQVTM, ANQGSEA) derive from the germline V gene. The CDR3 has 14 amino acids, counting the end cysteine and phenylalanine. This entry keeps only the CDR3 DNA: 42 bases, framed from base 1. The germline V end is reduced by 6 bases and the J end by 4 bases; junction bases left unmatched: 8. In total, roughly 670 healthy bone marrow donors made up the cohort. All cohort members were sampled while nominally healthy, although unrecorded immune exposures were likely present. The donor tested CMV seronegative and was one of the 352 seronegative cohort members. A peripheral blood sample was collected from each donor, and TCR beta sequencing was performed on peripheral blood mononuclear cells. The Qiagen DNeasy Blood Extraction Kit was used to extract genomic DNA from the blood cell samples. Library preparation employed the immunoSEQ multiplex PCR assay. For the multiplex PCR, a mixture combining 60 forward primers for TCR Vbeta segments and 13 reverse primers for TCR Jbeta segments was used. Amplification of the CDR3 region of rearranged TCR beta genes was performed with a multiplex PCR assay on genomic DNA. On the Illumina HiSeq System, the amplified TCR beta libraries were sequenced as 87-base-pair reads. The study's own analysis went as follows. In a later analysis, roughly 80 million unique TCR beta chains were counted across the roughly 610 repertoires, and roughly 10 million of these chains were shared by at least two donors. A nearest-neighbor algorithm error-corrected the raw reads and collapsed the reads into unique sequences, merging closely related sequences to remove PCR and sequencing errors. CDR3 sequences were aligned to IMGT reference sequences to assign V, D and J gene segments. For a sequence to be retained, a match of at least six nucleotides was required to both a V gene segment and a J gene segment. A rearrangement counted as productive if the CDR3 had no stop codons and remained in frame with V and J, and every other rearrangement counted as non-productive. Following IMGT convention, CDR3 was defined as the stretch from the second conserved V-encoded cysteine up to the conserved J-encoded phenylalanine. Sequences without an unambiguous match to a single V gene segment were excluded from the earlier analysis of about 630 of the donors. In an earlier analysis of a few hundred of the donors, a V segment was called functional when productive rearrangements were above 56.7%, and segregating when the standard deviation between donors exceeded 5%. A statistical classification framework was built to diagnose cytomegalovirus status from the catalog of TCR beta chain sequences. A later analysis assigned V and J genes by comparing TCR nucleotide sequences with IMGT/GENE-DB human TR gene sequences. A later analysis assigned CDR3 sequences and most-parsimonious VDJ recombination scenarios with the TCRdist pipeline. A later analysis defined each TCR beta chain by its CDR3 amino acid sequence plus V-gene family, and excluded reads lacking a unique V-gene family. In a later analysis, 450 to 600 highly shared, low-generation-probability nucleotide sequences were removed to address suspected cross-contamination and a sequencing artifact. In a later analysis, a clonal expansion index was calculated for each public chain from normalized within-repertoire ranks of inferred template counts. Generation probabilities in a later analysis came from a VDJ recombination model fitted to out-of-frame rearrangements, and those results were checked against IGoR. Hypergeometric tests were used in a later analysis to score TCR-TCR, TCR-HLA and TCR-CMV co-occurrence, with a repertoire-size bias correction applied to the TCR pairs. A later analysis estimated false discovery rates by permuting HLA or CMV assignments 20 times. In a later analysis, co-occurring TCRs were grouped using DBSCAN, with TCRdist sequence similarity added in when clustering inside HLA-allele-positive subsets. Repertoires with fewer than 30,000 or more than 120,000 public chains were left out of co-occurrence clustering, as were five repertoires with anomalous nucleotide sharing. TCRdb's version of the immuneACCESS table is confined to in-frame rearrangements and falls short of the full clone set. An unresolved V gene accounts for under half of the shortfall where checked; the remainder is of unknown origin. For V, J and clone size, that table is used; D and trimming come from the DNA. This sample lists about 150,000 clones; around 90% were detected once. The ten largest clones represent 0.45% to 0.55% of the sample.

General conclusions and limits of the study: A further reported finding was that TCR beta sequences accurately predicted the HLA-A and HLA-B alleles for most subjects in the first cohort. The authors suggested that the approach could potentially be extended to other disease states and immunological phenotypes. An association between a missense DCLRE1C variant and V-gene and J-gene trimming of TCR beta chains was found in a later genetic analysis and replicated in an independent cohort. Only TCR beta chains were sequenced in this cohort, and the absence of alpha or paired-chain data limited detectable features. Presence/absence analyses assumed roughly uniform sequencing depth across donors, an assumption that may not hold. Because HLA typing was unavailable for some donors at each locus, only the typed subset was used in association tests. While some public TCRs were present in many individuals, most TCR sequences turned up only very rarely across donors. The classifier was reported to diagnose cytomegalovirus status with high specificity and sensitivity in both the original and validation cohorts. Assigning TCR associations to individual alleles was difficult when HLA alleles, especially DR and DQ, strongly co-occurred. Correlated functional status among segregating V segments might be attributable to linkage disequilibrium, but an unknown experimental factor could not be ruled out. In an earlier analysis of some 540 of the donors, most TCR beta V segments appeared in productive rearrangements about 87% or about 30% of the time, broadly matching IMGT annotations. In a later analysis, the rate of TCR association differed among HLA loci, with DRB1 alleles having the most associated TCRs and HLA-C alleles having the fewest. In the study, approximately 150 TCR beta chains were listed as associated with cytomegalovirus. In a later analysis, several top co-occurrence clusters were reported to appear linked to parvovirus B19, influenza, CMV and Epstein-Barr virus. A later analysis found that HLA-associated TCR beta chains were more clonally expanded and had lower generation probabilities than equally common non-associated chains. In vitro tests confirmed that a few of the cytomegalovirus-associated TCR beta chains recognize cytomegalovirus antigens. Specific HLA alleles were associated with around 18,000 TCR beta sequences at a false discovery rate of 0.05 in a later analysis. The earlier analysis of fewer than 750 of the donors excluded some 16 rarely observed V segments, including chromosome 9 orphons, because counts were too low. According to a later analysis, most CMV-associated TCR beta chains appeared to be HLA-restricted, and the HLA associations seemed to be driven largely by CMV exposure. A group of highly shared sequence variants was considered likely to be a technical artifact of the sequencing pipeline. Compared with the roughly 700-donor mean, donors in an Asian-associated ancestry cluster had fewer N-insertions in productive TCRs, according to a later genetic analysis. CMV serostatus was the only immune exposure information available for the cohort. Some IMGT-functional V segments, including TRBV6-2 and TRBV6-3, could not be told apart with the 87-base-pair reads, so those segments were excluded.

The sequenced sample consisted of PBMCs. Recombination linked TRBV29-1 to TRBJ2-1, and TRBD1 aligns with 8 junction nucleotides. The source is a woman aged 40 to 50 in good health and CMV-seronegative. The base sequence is TGCAGCGTCAAAGACAGGGGTACTTACAATGAGCAGTTCTTC. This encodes CSVKDRGTYNEQFF.